This T cell receptor (beta chain) came from a study of cytotoxic CD8 clonotypes in ibrutinib-treated CLL. Background on the study: The study recorded mean values of approximately 260,000 productive templates and tens of thousands of productive rearrangements per sample. Study-wide findings and caveats: Starting clonality was above that of age-matched healthy donors and tracked circulating CD8+ T-cell counts. Lymph node repertoires were not studied, and sampling times were unmatched. Once treatment began, public clonotypes, which were uncommon, contracted or stayed stable.

Libraries were prepared by immunoSEQ multiplex PCR; TCRdb keeps only in-frame clonotypes and omits some of them. The sample yields fewer than 150,000 clones, 80% to 85% seen once. Turning to this clone: Its antigen is as yet unknown.

The sequences come from PBMCs, collected after 24 months of ibrutinib treatment. The origin of this receptor is a human donor with chronic lymphocytic leukemia.

The CDR3 nucleotides are TGTGCCAGCAGCCGCCTCGGGGGGAATGAGCAGTTCTTC. Its translation is CASSRLGGNEQFF. The rearrangement uses TRBV13 and TRBJ2-1, with 7 bases aligning to TRBD2. CDR1 and CDR2 (germline): PRHDT, FYEKMQ (reference sequence). V was clipped by 5 bases and J by 7 bases; unmatched bases: 5. CDR3 length: 13 amino acids.